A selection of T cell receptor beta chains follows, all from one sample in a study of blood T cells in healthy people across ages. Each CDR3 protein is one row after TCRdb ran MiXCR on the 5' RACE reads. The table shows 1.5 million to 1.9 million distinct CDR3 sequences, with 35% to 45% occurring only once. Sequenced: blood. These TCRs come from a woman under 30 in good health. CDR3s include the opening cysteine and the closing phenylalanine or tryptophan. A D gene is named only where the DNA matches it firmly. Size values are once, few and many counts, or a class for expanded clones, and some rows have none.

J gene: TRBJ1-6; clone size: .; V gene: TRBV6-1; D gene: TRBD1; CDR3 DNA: TGTGCCAGCATTGTCAGGACAGGGTCCGATAATTCACCCCTCCACTTT; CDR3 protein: CASIVRTGSDNSPLHF
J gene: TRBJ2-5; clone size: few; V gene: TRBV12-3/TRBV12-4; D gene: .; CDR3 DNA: TGTGCCAGCAGTCCAGTGTGGGCAGAGACCCAGTACTTC; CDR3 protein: CASSPVWAETQYF
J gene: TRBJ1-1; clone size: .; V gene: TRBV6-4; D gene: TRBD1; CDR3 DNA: TGTGCCAGCAGTGACCTCAGGGGGGGCACTGAAGCTTTCTTT; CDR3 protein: CASSDLRGGTEAFF
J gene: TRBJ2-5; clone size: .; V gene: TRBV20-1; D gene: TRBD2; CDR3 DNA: TGCAGTGCTAGAGATCCGACTAGCGCTCAAGAGACCCAGTACTTC; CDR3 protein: CSARDPTSAQETQYF
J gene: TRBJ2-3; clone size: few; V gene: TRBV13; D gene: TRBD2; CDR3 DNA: TGTGCCAGCAGCTCCACACTAGCGGGAGGAAGCACAGATACGCAGTATTTT; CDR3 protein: CASSSTLAGGSTDTQYF
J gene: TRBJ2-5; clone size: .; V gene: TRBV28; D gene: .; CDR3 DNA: TGTGCCAGCAGTTTATTCCTAAGGGGCCCAGAGACCCAGTACTTC; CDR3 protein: CASSLFLRGPETQYF
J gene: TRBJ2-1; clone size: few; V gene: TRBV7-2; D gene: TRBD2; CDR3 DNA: TGTGCCAGCAGCACCCGACTAGCAGGTGAGCAGTTCTTC; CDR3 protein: CASSTRLAGEQFF
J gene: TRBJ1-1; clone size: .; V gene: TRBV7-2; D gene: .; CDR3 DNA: TGTGCCAGCAGCTTAGCAGGGTCCCACACTAAAGCTTTCTTT; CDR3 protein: CASSLAGSHTKAFF
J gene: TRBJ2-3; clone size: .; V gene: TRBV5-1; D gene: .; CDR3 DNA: TGCGCCAGCAGCTTGGTGGTATTCGGCACAGATACGCGGTATTTT; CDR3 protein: CASSLVVFGTDTRYF
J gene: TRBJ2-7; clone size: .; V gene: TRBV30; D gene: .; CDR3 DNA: TGTGCCTGGAGTGTACCTAGGATCTCCTACGAGCAGTACTTC; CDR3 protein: CAWSVPRISYEQYF
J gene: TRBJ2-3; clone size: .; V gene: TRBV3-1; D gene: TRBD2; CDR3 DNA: TGTGCCAGCAGCCAGTTAGCGGGGGGAAGGACAGATACGCAGTATTTT; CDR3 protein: CASSQLAGGRTDTQYF
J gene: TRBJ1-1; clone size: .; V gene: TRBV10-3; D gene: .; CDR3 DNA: TGTGCCATCAGTGACCGGGGCGGACTGAACACTGAAGCTTTCTTT; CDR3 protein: CAISDRGGLNTEAFF
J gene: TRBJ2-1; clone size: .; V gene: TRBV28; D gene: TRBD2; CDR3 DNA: TGTGCCAGCAGTACCGAGCGGGGACCAGGGAAGGTGAACAATGAGCAGTTCTTC; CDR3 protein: CASSTERGPGKVNNEQFF
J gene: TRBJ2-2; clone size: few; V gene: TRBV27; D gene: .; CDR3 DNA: TGTGCCAGCAGGCCGGGTCCCGGGGAGCTGTTTTTT; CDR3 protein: CASRPGPGELFF
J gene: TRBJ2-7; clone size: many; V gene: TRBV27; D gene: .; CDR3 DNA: TGTGCCAGCAGTTTAGGGGAGCGCTACGAGCAGTACTTC; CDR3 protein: CASSLGERYEQYF
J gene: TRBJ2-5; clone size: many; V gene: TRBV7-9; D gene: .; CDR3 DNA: TGTGCCAGCAGCTGGAGAGGCCACCAAGAGACCCAGTACTTC; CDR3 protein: CASSWRGHQETQYF
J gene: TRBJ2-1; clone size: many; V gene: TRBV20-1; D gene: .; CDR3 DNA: TGCAGTGCTAGAAGCGCCCCCCCTTACAATGAGCAGTTCTTC; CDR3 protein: CSARSAPPYNEQFF
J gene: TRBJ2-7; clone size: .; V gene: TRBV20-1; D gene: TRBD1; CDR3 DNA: TGCAGTGCTAGAGTAGGACAGGCCTACGAGCAGTACTTC; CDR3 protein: CSARVGQAYEQYF
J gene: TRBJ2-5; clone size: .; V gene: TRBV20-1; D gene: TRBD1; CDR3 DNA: TGCAGTGCCCCGGGACAGGGGAGACACAATGAGCAGTACTTC; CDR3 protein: CSAPGQGRHNEQYF
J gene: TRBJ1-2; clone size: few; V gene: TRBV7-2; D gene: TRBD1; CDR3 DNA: TGTGCCAGCAGCTCAAGAGGAGGTAGCGACAGGGAGTTAAGGATAGGCTACACCTTC; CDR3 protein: CASSSRGGSDRELRIGYTF
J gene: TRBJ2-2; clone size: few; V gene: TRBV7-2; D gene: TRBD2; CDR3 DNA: TGTGCCAGCAGCCTAGCGGGTCCGAACACCGGGGAGCTGTTTTTT; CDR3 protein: CASSLAGPNTGELFF
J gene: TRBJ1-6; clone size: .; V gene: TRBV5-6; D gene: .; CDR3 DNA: TGTGCCCGCAGCTTGGTCGGGACACCTTATTCACCCCTCCACTTT; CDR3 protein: CARSLVGTPYSPLHF
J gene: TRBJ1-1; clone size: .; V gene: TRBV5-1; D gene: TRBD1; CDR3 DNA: TGCGCCAGCAGCTTGGAGGCAGGGGGGAACACTGAAGCTTTCTTT; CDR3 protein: CASSLEAGGNTEAFF
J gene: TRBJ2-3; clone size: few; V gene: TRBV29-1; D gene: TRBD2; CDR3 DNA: TGCAGCGTCGAACGAGCGGGAGGGCGGTGGGATACGCAGTATTTT; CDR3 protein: CSVERAGGRWDTQYF
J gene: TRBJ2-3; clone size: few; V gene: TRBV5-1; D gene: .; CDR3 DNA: TGCGCCAGCAGCTTGGGGACCCAAGGGGATACGCAGTATTTT; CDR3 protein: CASSLGTQGDTQYF
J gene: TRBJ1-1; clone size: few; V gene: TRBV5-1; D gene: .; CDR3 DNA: TGCGCCAGCAGCTTAGTTGAAGGGTGGAACACTGAAGCTTTCTTT; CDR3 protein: CASSLVEGWNTEAFF
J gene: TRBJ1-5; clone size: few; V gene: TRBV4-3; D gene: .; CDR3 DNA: TGCGCCAGCAGCCAAGAGTGGCAGCAGAATCAGCCCCAGCATTTT; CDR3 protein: CASSQEWQQNQPQHF
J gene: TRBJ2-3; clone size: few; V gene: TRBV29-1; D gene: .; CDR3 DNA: TGCAGCGTCGTACTCCAAATAACCGGTCGGGATACGCAGTATTTT; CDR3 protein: CSVVLQITGRDTQYF
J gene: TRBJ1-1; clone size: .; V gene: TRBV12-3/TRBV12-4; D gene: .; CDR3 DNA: TGTGCCAACACAGTGGGGACCACTGAAGCTTTCTTT; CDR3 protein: CANTVGTTEAFF
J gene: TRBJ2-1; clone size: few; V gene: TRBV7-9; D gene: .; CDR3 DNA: TGTGCCAGCAGCTTTTCACTAGCAGGGGGCTCCTACAATGAGCAGTTCTTC; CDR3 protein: CASSFSLAGGSYNEQFF
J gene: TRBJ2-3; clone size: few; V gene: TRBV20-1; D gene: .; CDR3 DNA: TGCAGTGCTAGATTTCTAGCAGCAGATACGCAGTATTTT; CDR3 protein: CSARFLAADTQYF
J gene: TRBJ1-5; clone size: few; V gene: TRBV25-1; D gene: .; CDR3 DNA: TGTGCCAGAGACAAGGCAGCGAGGGCCCAGCATTTT; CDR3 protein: CARDKAARAQHF
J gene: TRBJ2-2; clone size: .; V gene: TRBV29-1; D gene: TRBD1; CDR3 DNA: TGCAGCGTGGCGGGGACAGGGAAGGACACCGGGGAGCTGTTTTTT; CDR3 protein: CSVAGTGKDTGELFF
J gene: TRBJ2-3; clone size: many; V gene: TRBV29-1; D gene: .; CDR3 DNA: TGCAGCGTTGGAAACGCAGGGTATCGGGTAGTACCAGATACGCAGTATTTT; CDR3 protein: CSVGNAGYRVVPDTQYF
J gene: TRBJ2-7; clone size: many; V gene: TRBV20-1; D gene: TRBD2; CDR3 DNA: TGCAGTGCTAGAGTCGGTGCGGGAGCCTTATCCTACGAGCAGTACTTC; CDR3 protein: CSARVGAGALSYEQYF
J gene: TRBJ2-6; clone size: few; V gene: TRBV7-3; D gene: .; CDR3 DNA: TGTGCCAGCAGCTTAATTGCGGTAGCTGGGGCCAACGTCCTGACTTTC; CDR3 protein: CASSLIAVAGANVLTF
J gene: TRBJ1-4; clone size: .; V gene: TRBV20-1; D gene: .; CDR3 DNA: TGCAGTGCTAGAGATCGCAGACGGGGTGACGAAAAACTGTTTTTT; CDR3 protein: CSARDRRRGDEKLFF
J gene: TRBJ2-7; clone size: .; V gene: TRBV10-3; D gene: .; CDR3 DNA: TGTGCCACCGGACAGAGGTACGAGCAGTACTTC; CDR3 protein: CATGQRYEQYF
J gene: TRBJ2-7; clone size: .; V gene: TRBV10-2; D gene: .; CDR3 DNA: TGCGCCAGCAGTGATGGTGGGGCGCTGGTATTCGAGCAGTACTTC; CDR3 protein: CASSDGGALVFEQYF
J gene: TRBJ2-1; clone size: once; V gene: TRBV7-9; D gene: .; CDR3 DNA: TGTGCCAGCAGCCCCACGACTTCGCGGCTAAGCAGTGAGCAGTTCTTC; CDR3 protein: CASSPTTSRLSSEQFF
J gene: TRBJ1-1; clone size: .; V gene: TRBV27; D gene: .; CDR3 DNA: TGTGCCAGCAGTTCCTCCTGGGGCACTGAAGCTTTCTTT; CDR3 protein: CASSSSWGTEAFF
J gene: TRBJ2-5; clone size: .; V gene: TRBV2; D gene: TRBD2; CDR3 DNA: TGTGCCAGCAGTTACCGAACCCTAGGGACTAGTGTGGGCCAAGAGACCCAGTACTTC; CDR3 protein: CASSYRTLGTSVGQETQYF
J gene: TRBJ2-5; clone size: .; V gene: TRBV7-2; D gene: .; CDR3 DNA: TGTGCCAGCAGATCGGGGGCTAGCCCAGAGACCCAGTACTTC; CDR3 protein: CASRSGASPETQYF
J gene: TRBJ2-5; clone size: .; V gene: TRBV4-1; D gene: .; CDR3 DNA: TGCGCCAGCAGCCCCAGGGTTTTGAGTGAGCAGTACTTC; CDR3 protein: CASSPRVLSEQYF
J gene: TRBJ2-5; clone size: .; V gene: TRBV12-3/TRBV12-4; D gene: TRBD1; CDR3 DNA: TGTGCCAGCAATTCCGCCGGGACAGGGATCCTAGAGCAGTACTTC; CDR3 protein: CASNSAGTGILEQYF
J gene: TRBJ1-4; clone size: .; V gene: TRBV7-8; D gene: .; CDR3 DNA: TGTGCCAGCAGTTCCGACAGGTGGGGTGAAAAACTGTTTTTT; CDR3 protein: CASSSDRWGEKLFF
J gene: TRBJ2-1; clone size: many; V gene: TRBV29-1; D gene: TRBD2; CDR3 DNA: TGCAGCGTTGGGGACGGGGGGGGCTCCTACAATGAGCAGTTCTTC; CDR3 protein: CSVGDGGGSYNEQFF
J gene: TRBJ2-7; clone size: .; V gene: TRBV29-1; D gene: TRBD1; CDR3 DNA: TGCAGCGTTGGAACCAGGGGGTATTCCTACGAGCAGTACTTC; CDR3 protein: CSVGTRGYSYEQYF